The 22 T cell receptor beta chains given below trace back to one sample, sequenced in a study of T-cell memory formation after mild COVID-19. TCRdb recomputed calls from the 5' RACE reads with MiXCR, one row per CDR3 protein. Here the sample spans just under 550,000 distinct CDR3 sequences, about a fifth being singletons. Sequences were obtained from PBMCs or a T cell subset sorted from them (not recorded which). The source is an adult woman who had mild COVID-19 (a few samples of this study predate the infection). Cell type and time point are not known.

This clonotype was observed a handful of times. CDR3 coding DNA: TGTGCCAGCAGCGTAGGGTCAGGTGGGCCAGATACGCAGTATTTT. As protein: CASSVGSGGPDTQYF. The V gene is TRBV9, the J gene TRBJ2-3; D not certain. Trimming took off 0 bases at V and 4 bases at J, with 12 bases between the two ends. The CDR3 covers 15 residues. Germline-derived CDR1 and CDR2 are SGDLS and YYNGEE.

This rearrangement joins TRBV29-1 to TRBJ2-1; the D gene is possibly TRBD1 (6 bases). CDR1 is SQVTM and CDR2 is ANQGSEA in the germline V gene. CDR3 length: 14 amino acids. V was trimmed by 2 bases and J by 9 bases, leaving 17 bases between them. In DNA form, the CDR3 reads TGCAGCGTTGAACCGACAGGTGTACCGGGTGAGCAGTTCTTC. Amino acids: CSVEPTGVPGEQFF.

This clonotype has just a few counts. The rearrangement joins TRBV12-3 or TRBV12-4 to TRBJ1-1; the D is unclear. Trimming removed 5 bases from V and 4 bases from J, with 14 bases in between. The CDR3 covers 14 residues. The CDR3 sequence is CASSTRGGSTEAFF. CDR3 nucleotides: TGTGCCAGCAGTACCCGGGGTGGGAGCACTGAAGCTTTCTTT.

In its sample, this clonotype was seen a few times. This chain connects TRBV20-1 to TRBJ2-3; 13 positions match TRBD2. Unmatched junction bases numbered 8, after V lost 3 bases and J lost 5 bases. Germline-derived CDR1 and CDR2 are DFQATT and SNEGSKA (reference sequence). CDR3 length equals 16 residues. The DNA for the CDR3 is TGCAGTGCTAGGGGTACTAGCGGGAGGGCCAAAGATACGCAGTATTTT. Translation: CSARGTSGRAKDTQYF.

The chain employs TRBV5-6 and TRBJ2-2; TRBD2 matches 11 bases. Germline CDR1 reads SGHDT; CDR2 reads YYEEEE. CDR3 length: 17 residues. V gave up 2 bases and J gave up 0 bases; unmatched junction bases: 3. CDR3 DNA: TGTGCCAGCAGCTTCGGGACTAGCGGAGCGAACACCGGGGAGCTGTTTTTT. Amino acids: CASSFGTSGANTGELFF. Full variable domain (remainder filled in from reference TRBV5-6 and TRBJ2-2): DAGVTQSPTHLIKTRGQQVTLRCSPKSGHDTVSWYQQALGQGPQFIFQYYEEEERQRGNFPDRFSGHQFPNYSSELNVNALLLGDSALYLCASSFGTSGANTGELFFGEGSRLTVL.

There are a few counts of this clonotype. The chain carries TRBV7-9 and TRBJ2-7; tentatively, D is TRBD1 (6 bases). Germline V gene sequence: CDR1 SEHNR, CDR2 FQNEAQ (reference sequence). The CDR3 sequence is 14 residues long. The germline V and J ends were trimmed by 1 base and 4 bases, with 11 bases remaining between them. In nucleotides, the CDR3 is TGTGCCAGCAGCTTAGGGACAGCAAGATACGAGCAGTACTTC. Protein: CASSLGTARYEQYF.

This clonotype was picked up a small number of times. DNA of the CDR3: TGTGCCAGCAGTTACGGGTCGCCCACCGGGGAGCTGTTTTTT. Its protein is CASSYGSPTGELFF. J is TRBJ2-2 and V is TRBV6-2 or TRBV6-3; D gene ambiguous. The CDR3 has 14 residues. Germline V lookup: CDR1 MNHEY, CDR2 SVGEGT. V dropped 2 bases and J dropped 4 bases, with 8 bases sitting between them.

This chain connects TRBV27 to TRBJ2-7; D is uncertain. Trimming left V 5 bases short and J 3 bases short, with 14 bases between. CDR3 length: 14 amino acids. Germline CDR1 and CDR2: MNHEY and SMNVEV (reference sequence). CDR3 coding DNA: TGTGCCAGCAGTCACACCGGGCCCGACTACGAGCAGTACTTC. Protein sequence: CASSHTGPDYEQYF.

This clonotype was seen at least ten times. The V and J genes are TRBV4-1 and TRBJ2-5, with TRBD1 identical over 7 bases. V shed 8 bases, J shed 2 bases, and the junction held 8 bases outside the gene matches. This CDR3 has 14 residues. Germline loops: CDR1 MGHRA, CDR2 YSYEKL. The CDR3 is CASGDRDRQETQYF. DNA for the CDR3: TGCGCCAGCGGGGACCGGGACAGACAAGAGACCCAGTACTTC.

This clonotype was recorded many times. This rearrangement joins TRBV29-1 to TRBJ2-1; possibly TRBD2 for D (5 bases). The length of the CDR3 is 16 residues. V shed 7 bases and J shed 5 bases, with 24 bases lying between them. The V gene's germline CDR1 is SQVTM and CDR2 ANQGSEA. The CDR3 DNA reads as TGCAGCGATTACCAAACAGCGGCAAGTACCAACAATGAGCAGTTCTTC. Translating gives CSDYQTAASTNNEQFF.

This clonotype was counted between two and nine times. As DNA, the CDR3 is TGCAGTGCCCCTGGGACTAGCGGGAGCTCATGGGCCGAGCAGTACTTC. Protein sequence: CSAPGTSGSSWAEQYF. This rearrangement joins TRBV20-1 to TRBJ2-7; TRBD2 aligns across 14 bases. The CDR3 is made up of 16 amino acids. CDR1 is DFQATT, CDR2 SNEGSKA, per germline (reference sequence). The V segment lost 6 bases and the J segment 6 bases; nucleotides outside the gene matches: 13.

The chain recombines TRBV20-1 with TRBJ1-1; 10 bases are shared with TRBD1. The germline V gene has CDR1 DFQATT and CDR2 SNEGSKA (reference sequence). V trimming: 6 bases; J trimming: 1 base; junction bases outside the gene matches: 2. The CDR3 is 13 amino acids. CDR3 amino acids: CSAGQGGNTEAFF. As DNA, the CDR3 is TGCAGTGCCGGACAGGGGGGGAACACTGAAGCTTTCTTT.

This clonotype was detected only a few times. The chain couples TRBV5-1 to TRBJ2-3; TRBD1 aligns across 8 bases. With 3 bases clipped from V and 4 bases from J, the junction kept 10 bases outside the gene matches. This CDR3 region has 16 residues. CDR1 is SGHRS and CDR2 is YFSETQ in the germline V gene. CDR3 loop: CASSSNGQGTPDTQYF. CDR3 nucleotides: TGCGCCAGCAGCTCAAATGGACAGGGTACGCCAGATACGCAGTATTTT.

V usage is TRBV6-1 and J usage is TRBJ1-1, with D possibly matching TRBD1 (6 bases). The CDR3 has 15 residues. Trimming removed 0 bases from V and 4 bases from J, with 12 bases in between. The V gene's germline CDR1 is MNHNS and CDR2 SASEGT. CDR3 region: CASSEAGTGSTEAFF. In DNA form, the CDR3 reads TGTGCCAGCAGTGAAGCGGGAACAGGGAGCACTGAAGCTTTCTTT.

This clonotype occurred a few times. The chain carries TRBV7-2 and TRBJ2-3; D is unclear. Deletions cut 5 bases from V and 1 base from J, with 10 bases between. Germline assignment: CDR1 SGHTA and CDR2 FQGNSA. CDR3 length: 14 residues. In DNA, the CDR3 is TGTGCCAGCAGCGGGGATTCCGGCACAGATACGCAGTATTTT. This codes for CASSGDSGTDTQYF.

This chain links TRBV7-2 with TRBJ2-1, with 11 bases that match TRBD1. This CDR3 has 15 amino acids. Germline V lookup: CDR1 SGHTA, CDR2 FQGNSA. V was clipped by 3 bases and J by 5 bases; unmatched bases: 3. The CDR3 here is CASSLGQGGNNEQFF. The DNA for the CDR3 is TGTGCCAGCAGCTTGGGACAGGGGGGGAACAATGAGCAGTTCTTC.

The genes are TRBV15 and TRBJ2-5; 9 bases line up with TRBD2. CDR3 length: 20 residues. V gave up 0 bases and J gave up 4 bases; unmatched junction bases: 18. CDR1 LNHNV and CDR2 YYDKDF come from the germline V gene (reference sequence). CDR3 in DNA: TGTGCCACCAGCAGAGACCCGCCTTCTCTACGCGGGGGGGCTGTAGAGACCCAGTACTTC. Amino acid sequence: CATSRDPPSLRGGAVETQYF.

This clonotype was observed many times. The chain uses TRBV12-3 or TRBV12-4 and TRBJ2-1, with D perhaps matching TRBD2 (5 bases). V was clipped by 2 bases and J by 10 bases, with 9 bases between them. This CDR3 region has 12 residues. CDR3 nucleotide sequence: TGTGCCAGCAGTTTACTAGCACAGGAGCAGTTCTTC. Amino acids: CASSLLAQEQFF.

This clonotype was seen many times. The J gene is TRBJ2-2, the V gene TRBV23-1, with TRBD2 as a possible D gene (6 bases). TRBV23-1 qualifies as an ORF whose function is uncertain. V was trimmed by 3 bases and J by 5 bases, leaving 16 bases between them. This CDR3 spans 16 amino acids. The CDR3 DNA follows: TGCGCCAGCAGTCATCCCGGGACTTCAGGGACCGGGGAGCTGTTTTTT. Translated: CASSHPGTSGTGELFF.

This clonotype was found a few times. The CDR3 DNA sequence: TGTGCCAGCAGCGGTACTAGCGGGAGAGGAAAAGATACGCAGTATTTT. Amino acids: CASSGTSGRGKDTQYF. The chain links TRBV9 to TRBJ2-3; 11 nucleotides agree with TRBD2. Trimming cost V 3 bases and J 5 bases; bases outside gene matches: 8. Germline loops: CDR1 SGDLS, CDR2 YYNGEE. This CDR3 contains 16 residues.

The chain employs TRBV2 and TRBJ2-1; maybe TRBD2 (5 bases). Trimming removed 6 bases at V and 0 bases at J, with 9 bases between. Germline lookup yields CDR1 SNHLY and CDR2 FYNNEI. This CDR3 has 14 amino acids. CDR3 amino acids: CASSGVGSYNEQFF. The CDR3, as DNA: TGTGCCAGCAGCGGGGTGGGCTCCTACAATGAGCAGTTCTTC.

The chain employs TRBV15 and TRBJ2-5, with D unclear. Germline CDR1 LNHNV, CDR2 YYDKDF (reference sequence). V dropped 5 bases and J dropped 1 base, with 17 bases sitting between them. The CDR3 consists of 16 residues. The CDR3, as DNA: TGTGCCACCAGCCCCCAGAGATTTGGAAGCCAAGAGACCCAGTACTTC. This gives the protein CATSPQRFGSQETQYF. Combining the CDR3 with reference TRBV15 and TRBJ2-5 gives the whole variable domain DAMVIQNPRYQVTQFGKPVTLSCSQTLNHNVMYWYQQKSSQAPKLLFHYYDKDFNNEADTPDNFQSRRPNTSFCFLDIRSPGLGDTAMYLCATSPQRFGSQETQYFGPGTRLLVL.